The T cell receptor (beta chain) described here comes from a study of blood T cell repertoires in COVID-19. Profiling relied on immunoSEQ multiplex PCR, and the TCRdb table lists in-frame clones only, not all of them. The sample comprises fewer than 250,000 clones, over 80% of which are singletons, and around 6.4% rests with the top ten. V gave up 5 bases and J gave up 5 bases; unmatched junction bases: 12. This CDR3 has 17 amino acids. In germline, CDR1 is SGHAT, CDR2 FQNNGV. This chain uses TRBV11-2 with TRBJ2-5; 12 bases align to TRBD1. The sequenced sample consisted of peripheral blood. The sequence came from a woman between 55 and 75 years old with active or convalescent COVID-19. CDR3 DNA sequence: TGTGCCAGCAGCCGTTCTCCGGGACAGGGGGCCTGGGAGACCCAGTACTTC. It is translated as CASSRSPGQGAWETQYF.